This T cell receptor beta chain was retrieved from a study of blood T cell repertoires in COVID-19. V lost 3 bases to trimming and J lost 6 bases, with 16 bases between them. The CDR3 is 14 residues long. Assay: immunoSEQ multiplex PCR; the TCRdb copy retains only in-frame clones and omits some. The table lists approximately 150,000 clones, around 81% of them singletons. Sample: peripheral blood. The source of this sequence is a human donor in a cohort sampled during active COVID-19. V usage is TRBV5-3 and J usage is TRBJ2-7, with D perhaps matching TRBD1 (6 bases). TRBV5-3 is an ORF for which the function is uncertain. The DNA for the CDR3 is TGTGCCAGAAGCTCCCAGCCGACAGGTCCCGAGCAGTACTTC. Amino acid sequence: CARSSQPTGPEQYF.